A single T cell receptor beta chain is shown here with its context. The antigen is unknown. The CDR3 totals 16 residues. The germline CDR1 and CDR2 sequences are SGHRS and YFSETQ. Deletions cut 4 bases from V and 1 base from J, with 16 bases between. These data are taken from a study of blood T cells in healthy people across ages. Alongside a J-beta primer mix, a sample-barcoded 5' primer served in a second PCR lasting roughly 6 to 11 cycles. Every cDNA molecule carried a tag from a template-switch adaptor bearing 12 random nucleotides. MiXCR was run by TCRdb on the 5' RACE reads, yielding one entry per CDR3 protein. Of about 970,000 distinct CDR3 sequences listed, around 54% were seen once; the top ten hold 20% to 25%. Study-level points and caveats: Diversity figures derived from one million T cells were judged to underestimate the true value.

This TCR derives from a woman aged 60-75 years in good health. The rearrangement joins TRBV5-1 to TRBJ2-3, with TRBD2 as a possible D gene (6 bases). Sequencing input: blood. This chain's CDR3 is CASSGGAIVGTDTQYF. CDR3 nucleotides: TGCGCCAGCAGCGGAGGGGCTATCGTCGGCACAGATACGCAGTATTTT.